This entry concerns a single T cell receptor beta chain. What it recognizes is unknown. The data were taken from a study of shared clonotypes between healthy human individuals. Findings and limits, study-wide: Rarefaction indicated that sorted-subset sequencing remained incomplete although depth was large. A generally larger estimated richness was seen in naive subsets than in memory subsets.

TCRdb's copy holds only in-frame clones and misses some; the assay was immunoSEQ multiplex PCR. The data show under 2.5 million clones, 85% to 95% seen once. The CDR3 contains 16 residues. The germline CDR1 and CDR2 sequences are LNHDA and SQIVND (reference sequence). Trimming took off 6 bases at V and 4 bases at J, with 21 bases between the two ends. The clonotype was recovered from a man aged 18 to 35 in good health. Some clones in this sample may be carry-over from other donors' samples. The chain employs TRBV19 and TRBJ1-2; possibly TRBD1 for D (6 bases). What was sequenced was naive CD4+ T cells from PBMCs. Regarding subset: CD45RA+ positively selected. The CDR3: CASRTHFGQPTYGYTF. DNA of the CDR3: TGTGCCAGTAGGACCCACTTCGGACAGCCAACCTATGGCTACACCTTC.